The 25 T cell receptor beta chains given below trace back to one sample, sequenced in a study of T cells in Graves' hyperthyroidism and ophthalmopathy. Amplification yielded TCR beta CDR3 regions, with RNA transcripts as the source. When the TCR CDR3 underwent first-round RT-PCR, the HTBI primer set was used. TCRdb used MiXCR to reprocess the multiplex PCR reads, holding one entry per CDR3 protein. The sample records around 280,000 distinct CDR3 sequences, roughly 14% being singletons. The sequencing sample was made of blood. The origin of the receptors is a woman aged 25 to 39 with Graves' hyperthyroidism that later progressed to Graves' ophthalmopathy.

This clonotype was detected ten times or more. The rearrangement links TRBV5-1 to TRBJ2-7; 9 bases map to TRBD1. Losses at the gene ends were 1 base for V and 5 bases for J; bases not matched to a gene: 7. The germline CDR1 and CDR2 sequences are SGHRS and YFSETQ. The CDR3 has 15 amino acids. The CDR3 bases are TGCGCCAGCAGCTTGTTCGGGACAGGGAGCGACGAGCAGTACTTC. Amino acid sequence: CASSLFGTGSDEQYF.

Concerning this clonotype itself: A much larger clone differs from this one at a single base, so this may be a read error. This chain links TRBV28 with TRBJ1-1; D unclear. The CDR3 covers 13 residues. CDR1 and CDR2 from the germline V gene are MDHEN and SYDVKM. In DNA, the CDR3 is TGTGCCAGCAGTTTGAGGGCAGAGACTGAAGCTTCCTTT. This gives the protein CASSLRAETEASF. The full variable domain, completed using reference TRBV28 and TRBJ1-1, is DVKVTQSSRYLVKRTGEKVFLECVQDMDHENMFWYRQDPGLGLRLIYFSYDVKMKEKGDIPEGYSVSREKKERFSLILESASTNQTSMYLCASSLRAETEASFGQGTRLTVV.

Many counts were recorded for this clonotype. The chain couples TRBV4-1 to TRBJ1-1; D remains unclear. Germline V gene data show CDR1 as MGHRA and CDR2 as YSYEKL. Between the trimmed V and J ends, which lost 1 base and 11 bases, there was a span of 11 bases. The CDR3 consists of 12 residues. Here the CDR3 DNA reads TGCGCCAGCAGCCAAGGCTCGGGTTTCGCTTTCTTT. This encodes CASSQGSGFAFF.

The sample holds many counts of this clonotype. The CDR3 DNA reads as TGTGCCAGCAGTTCGCTGACTAGCGGGAGCAGCCAGGGACTAAGGGAGACCCAGTACTTC. Its protein is CASSSLTSGSSQGLRETQYF. V is TRBV28 and J is TRBJ2-5; TRBD2 matches at 12 bases. V lost 4 bases, J lost 5 bases, and 20 bases stayed unmatched. Germline CDR1 is MDHEN and CDR2 is SYDVKM. CDR3 length equals 20 residues.

This sequence joins TRBV7-9 and TRBJ2-7; the D is unclear. There are 13 residues in the CDR3. Germline CDR1 SEHNR, CDR2 FQNEAQ (reference sequence). Trimming took 4 bases from V and 7 from J, leaving 14 bases between them. The CDR3 loop reads CASSSPDGPEQYF. Written as DNA, the CDR3 is TGTGCCAGCAGCTCCCCGGATGGCCCAGAGCAGTACTTC.

This clonotype has only a few counts. The chain joins TRBV5-5 to TRBJ1-1, with TRBD1 as a possible D gene (6 bases). The V and J ends lost 0 bases and 4 bases respectively, with 16 bases between them. CDR1 and CDR2 (germline): SGHKS, YYEKEE (reference sequence). This CDR3 is 16 amino acids long. CDR3 protein: CASSLATGGVLTEAFF. The DNA for the CDR3 is TGTGCCAGCAGCTTGGCAACGGGGGGCGTACTCACTGAAGCTTTCTTT.

This clonotype was found many times. V usage is TRBV28 and J usage is TRBJ1-1; no reliable D call. V lost 5 bases, J lost 1 base, and 14 bases lay in between. Germline V gene data show CDR1 as MDHEN and CDR2 as SYDVKM. This CDR3 spans 15 amino acids. CDR3 DNA sequence: TGTGCCAGCAGTACCTGGACCCGGGAGAACACTGAAGCTTTCTTT. Residues: CASSTWTRENTEAFF.

This clonotype was counted ten times or more. The chain links TRBV7-2 to TRBJ2-1, with D possibly TRBD2 on 6 matching bases. Per germline, CDR1 SGHTA and CDR2 FQGNSA. CDR3 length equals 15 residues. Trimming took off 5 bases at V and 6 bases at J, with 17 bases between the two ends. CDR3 nucleotides: TGTGCCAGCAGCGTTAGCGGATATGCACCCAATGAGCAGTTCTTC. It is translated as CASSVSGYAPNEQFF.

This clonotype was counted at least ten times. The chain recombines TRBV29-1 with TRBJ2-5; no firm D call. The CDR3 length is 12 residues. The ends were cut back, 3 bases at V and 2 bases at J, with 7 bases in the middle. The germline V gene has CDR1 SQVTM and CDR2 ANQGSEA. The CDR3 loop is CSVDSLQETQYF. DNA of the CDR3: TGCAGCGTTGATTCTTTGCAAGAGACCCAGTACTTC.

V is TRBV11-2 and J is TRBJ2-3; maybe TRBD2 (6 bases). Germline values: CDR1 SGHAT, CDR2 FQNNGV. The CDR3 contains 15 residues. With 5 bases removed from V and 4 bases from J, the gap between germline ends came to 16 bases. The CDR3 nucleotides read TGTGCCAGCAGCCGTGACGGAGGGGTGGCAGATACGCAGTATTTT. Its protein is CASSRDGGVADTQYF.

The V and J genes are TRBV19 and TRBJ2-1; D uncertain. V was shortened by 2 bases and J by 0 bases, with 14 bases between the two germline ends. Germline V CDR1 and CDR2: LNHDA, SQIVND (reference sequence). CDR3 length: 17 residues. The CDR3 loop reads CASSIPPATSSYNEQFF. The CDR3 nucleotides are TGTGCCAGTAGTATACCCCCGGCTACGAGCTCCTACAATGAGCAGTTCTTC.

There are many counts of this clonotype. The rearrangement links TRBV4-1 to TRBJ2-7; D is ambiguous. The CDR3 is 15 amino acids. CDR1 is MGHRA, CDR2 YSYEKL, per germline. The germline V and J ends were trimmed by 1 base and 1 base, with 11 bases remaining between them. The CDR3 DNA sequence: TGCGCCAGCAGCCAAGGAGACACCGGATCCTACGAGCAGTACTTC. Protein product: CASSQGDTGSYEQYF.

The chain combines TRBV5-4 with TRBJ2-3, with 7 positions matching TRBD2. CDR3 length: 14 residues. CDR1 is SGHNT, CDR2 YYREEE, per germline (reference sequence). After removal of 4 bases from V and 3 bases from J, the junction contained 5 bases not matched to a gene. CDR3 amino acids: CASSGPGGTDTQYF. CDR3 in DNA: TGTGCCAGCAGCGGTCCGGGGGGTACAGATACGCAGTATTTT.

This clonotype came up a few times. The chain is built from TRBV6-5 and TRBJ2-5; D not resolved. CDR1 is MNHEY and CDR2 is SVGAGI in the germline V gene. Trimming stripped 0 bases from V and 5 bases from J, with 10 bases between. The CDR3 contains 14 residues. CDR3 amino acids: CASSYSGFQETQYF. In DNA, the CDR3 is TGTGCCAGCAGTTACTCGGGGTTCCAGGAGACCCAGTACTTC.

The V gene is TRBV25-1, the J gene TRBJ2-4; 13 nucleotides agree with TRBD2. Looked up from germline, CDR1 is MGHDK and CDR2 is SYGVNS. The CDR3 extends over 15 amino acids. Trimming at V came to 4 bases and at J to 4 bases, leaving 1 base not matched to a gene. The CDR3 DNA sequence: TGTGCCAGCAGTGGGGGACTAGCGGGGAAAAACATTCAGTACTTC. Translated, it gives CASSGGLAGKNIQYF.

This clonotype was counted only a few times. The genes are TRBV19 and TRBJ1-5; 8 positions agree with TRBD1. After removal of 6 bases from V and 6 bases from J, the junction contained 7 bases not matched to a gene. The CDR3 loop spans 14 amino acids. Germline loops: CDR1 LNHDA, CDR2 SQIVND (reference sequence). The CDR3 DNA is TGTGCCAGTAGCGGACAGGGCCTCGGTCAGCCCCAGCATTTT. It encodes CASSGQGLGQPQHF.

This clonotype appeared many times. The rearrangement uses TRBV7-9 and TRBJ2-1, with unresolved D. Deletions cut 2 bases from V and 1 base from J, with 9 bases between. Looked up from germline, CDR1 is SEHNR and CDR2 is FQNEAQ (reference sequence). The CDR3 is 15 residues long. The CDR3 spells CASSLSYQSYNEQFF. The DNA of the CDR3 is TGTGCCAGCAGCTTATCCTACCAGTCCTACAATGAGCAGTTCTTC.

The chain combines TRBV6-1 with TRBJ2-3; possibly TRBD2 for D (5 bases). The V end lost 6 bases, the J end lost 7 bases, and 8 bases lay between the germline ends. This CDR3 comprises 11 residues. Germline loops: CDR1 MNHNS, CDR2 SASEGT. The CDR3 protein is CASRWEYTQYF. Written as DNA, the CDR3 is TGTGCCAGCAGATGGGAGTATACGCAGTATTTT.

J is TRBJ2-2 and V is TRBV10-3; D gene uncertain. This CDR3 region has 14 residues. Trimming shortened V by 3 bases and J by 3 bases, and 8 bases separated the two germline ends. CDR1 is ENHRY and CDR2 is SYGVKD in the germline V gene. CDR3 region: CAISDLQYTGELFF. In DNA, the CDR3 is TGTGCCATCAGTGATCTCCAATACACCGGGGAGCTGTTTTTT.

The chain has TRBV24-1 and TRBJ2-7; the D call may be TRBD1 or TRBD2 (5 bases each). Per the germline V gene, CDR1 is KGHDR and CDR2 is SFDVKD. Trimming took off 4 bases at V and 1 base at J, with 13 bases between the two ends. The CDR3 is 15 amino acids. In DNA form, the CDR3 reads TGTGCCACCAGTGACTACCGGGACGGATCCTACGAGCAGTACTTC. Amino acids: CATSDYRDGSYEQYF.

V and J are TRBV5-1 and TRBJ2-1; D not resolved. The ends were cut back, 0 bases at V and 9 bases at J, with 7 bases in the middle. From germline, CDR1 is SGHRS and CDR2 YFSETQ. The length of the CDR3 is 12 residues. The CDR3 spells CASSLAVSEQFF. The CDR3 nucleotides are TGCGCCAGCAGCTTGGCCGTCAGTGAGCAGTTCTTC.

This clonotype was seen repeatedly, ten times or more. V gene TRBV28 combines with J gene TRBJ2-2, with D perhaps matching TRBD2 (5 bases). Trimming shortened V by 6 bases and J by 1 base, and 21 bases separated the two germline ends. The length of the CDR3 is 18 residues. The germline CDR1 and CDR2 sequences are MDHEN and SYDVKM. CDR3 region: CASSPYTSLGGNTGELFF. The CDR3 DNA is TGTGCCAGCAGCCCATACACCTCACTAGGTGGGAACACCGGGGAGCTGTTTTTT.

This clonotype was observed many times. The gene calls are TRBV28 and TRBJ2-7; D unclear. Trimming pared 8 bases from V and 6 bases from J, leaving 17 bases between. The CDR3 is 13 amino acids. The germline V gene encodes CDR1 MDHEN and CDR2 SYDVKM. The CDR3 reads CASYSQPLSEQYF. CDR3 bases: TGTGCCAGCTATTCGCAGCCCCTTAGCGAGCAGTACTTC.

This chain uses TRBV28 with TRBJ2-3; 10 nucleotides align to TRBD2. CDR3 size: 16 residues. Trimming removed 4 bases from V and 2 bases from J; junction bases left unmatched: 6. Germline loops: CDR1 MDHEN, CDR2 SYDVKM. CDR3 in amino acids: CASSSPSGGYTDTQYF. In DNA, the CDR3 is TGTGCCAGCAGTTCCCCTAGCGGGGGATACACAGATACGCAGTATTTT.

This clonotype came up many times. The chain uses TRBV13 and TRBJ2-7; D ambiguous. The CDR3 is made up of 14 amino acids. Trimming took off 5 bases at V and 4 bases at J, with 15 bases between the two ends. CDR1 is PRHDT, CDR2 FYEKMQ, per germline (reference sequence). The CDR3 spells CASSRIGFYYEQYF. In DNA, the CDR3 is TGTGCCAGCAGCCGTATCGGGTTCTATTACGAGCAGTACTTC.